This TCR beta chain was sequenced during a study of beta chain features in type 1 diabetes. Study-wide points: Significant though moderate, a shortening of TCRB CDR3s appeared in all four CD4+ subsets of Type 1 diabetes patients. Although PCR might favor shorter templates, it would do so equally in patients and controls.

Comment on this clone: Its target is not known.

Blood was collected once per donor into heparin, averaging around 120 mL. This CDR3 is 15 amino acids long. Germline V gene sequence: CDR1 MDHEN, CDR2 SYDVKM. Trimming at V came to 6 bases and at J to 0 bases, leaving 4 bases not matched to a gene. Expressed TCRB transcripts were sequenced, since all the RNA that had been isolated was reverse transcribed. TCRdb's copy holds only in-frame clones and misses some; the assay was immunoSEQ multiplex PCR. The sample carries more than 250,000 clones, 13% to 15% recorded once. The clonotype comes from a man younger than 45 with type 1 diabetes. Material: naive CD4+ T cells from blood. This rearrangement joins TRBV28 to TRBJ2-7, with 11 bases that match TRBD2. The CDR3 protein is CASSTSGSFSYEQYF. As DNA, the CDR3 is TGTGCCAGCAGCACTAGCGGGAGTTTCTCCTACGAGCAGTACTTC.